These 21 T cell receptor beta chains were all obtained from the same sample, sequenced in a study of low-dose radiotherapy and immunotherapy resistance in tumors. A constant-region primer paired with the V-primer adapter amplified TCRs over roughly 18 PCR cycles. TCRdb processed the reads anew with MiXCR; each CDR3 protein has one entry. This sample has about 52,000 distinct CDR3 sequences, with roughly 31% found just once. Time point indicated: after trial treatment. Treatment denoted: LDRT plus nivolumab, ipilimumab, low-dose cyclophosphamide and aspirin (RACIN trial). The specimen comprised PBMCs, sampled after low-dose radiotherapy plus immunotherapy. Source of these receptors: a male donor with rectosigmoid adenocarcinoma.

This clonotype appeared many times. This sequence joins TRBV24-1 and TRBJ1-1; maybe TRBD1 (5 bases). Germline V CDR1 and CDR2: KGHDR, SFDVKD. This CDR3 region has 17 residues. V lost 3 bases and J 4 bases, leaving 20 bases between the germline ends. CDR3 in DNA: TGTGCCACCAGTGATGGTCAGGGCAGAACCGGGGGCACTGAAGCTTTCTTT. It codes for CATSDGQGRTGGTEAFF.

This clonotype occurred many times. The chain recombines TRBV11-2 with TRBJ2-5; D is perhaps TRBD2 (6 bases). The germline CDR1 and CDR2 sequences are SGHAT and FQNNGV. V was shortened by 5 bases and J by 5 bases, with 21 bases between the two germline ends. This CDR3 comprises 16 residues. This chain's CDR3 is CASSPPMAGSEETQYF. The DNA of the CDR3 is TGTGCCAGCAGCCCCCCCATGGCGGGGTCGGAGGAGACCCAGTACTTC.

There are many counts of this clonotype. The CDR3 here is CASSQAGQPQETQYF. CDR3 DNA sequence: TGTGCCAGCAGCCAAGCTGGCCAGCCGCAAGAGACCCAGTACTTC. The chain employs TRBV3-1 and TRBJ2-5; D gene uncertain. CDR1 LGHDT and CDR2 YNNKEL come from the germline V gene (reference sequence). There are 15 residues in the CDR3. Between the trimmed V and J ends, which lost 1 base and 2 bases, there was a span of 11 bases.

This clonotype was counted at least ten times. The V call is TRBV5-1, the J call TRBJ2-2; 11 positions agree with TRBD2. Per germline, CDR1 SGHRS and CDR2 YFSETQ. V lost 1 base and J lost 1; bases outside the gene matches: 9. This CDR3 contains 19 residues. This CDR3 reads CASSLSLAGGRRNTGELFF. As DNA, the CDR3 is TGCGCCAGCAGCTTGTCCCTAGCGGGGGGCCGAAGGAACACCGGGGAGCTGTTTTTT.

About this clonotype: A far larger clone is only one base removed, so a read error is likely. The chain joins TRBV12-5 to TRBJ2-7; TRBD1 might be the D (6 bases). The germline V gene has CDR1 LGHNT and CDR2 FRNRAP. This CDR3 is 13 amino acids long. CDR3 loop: CVSSNQGYYEQYF. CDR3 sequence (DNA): TGTGTCAGCAGCAATCAGGGGTACTACGAGCAGTACTTC.

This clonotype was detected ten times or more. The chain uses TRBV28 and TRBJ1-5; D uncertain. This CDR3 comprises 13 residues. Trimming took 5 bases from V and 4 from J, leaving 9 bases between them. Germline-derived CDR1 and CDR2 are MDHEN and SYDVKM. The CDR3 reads CASSPPLNQPQHF. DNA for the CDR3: TGTGCCAGCAGTCCCCCACTAAATCAGCCCCAGCATTTT.

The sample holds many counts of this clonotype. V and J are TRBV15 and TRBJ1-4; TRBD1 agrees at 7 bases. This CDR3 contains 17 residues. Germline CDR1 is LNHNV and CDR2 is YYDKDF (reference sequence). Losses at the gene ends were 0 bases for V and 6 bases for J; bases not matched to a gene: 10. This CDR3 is CATSRDRGWTGYEKLFF. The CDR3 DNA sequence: TGTGCCACCAGCAGAGATCGGGGATGGACAGGCTATGAAAAACTGTTTTTT.

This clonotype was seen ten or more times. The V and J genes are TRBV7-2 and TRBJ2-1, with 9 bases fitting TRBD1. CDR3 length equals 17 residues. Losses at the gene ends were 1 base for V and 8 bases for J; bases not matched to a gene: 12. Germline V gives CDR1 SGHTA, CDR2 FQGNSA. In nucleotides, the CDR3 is TGTGCCAGCAGCTTAGTTCCCCCCGGGACAGGGCTCGATGAGCAGTTCTTC. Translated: CASSLVPPGTGLDEQFF. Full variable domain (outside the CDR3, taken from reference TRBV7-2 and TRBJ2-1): GAGVSQSPSNKVTEKGKDVELRCDPISGHTALYWYRQSLGQGLEFLIYFQGNSAPDKSGLPSDRFSAERTGGSVSTLTIQRTQQEDSAVYLCASSLVPPGTGLDEQFFGPGTRLTVL.

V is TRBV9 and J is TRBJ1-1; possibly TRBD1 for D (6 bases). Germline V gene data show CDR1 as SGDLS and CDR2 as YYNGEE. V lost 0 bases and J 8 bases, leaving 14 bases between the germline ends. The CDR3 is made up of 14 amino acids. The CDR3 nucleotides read TGTGCCAGCAGCGTAGTGGGGGCATGGGACGAAGCTTTCTTT. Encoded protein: CASSVVGAWDEAFF.

The CDR3 spells CATAGTSVYEQYF. DNA for the CDR3: TGTGCCACCGCCGGGACTAGCGTCTACGAGCAGTACTTC. V is TRBV10-3 and J is TRBJ2-7; TRBD2 matches at 10 bases. The CDR3 is 13 amino acids. Germline V lookup: CDR1 ENHRY, CDR2 SYGVKD. V was clipped by 10 bases and J by 3 bases; unmatched bases: 6.

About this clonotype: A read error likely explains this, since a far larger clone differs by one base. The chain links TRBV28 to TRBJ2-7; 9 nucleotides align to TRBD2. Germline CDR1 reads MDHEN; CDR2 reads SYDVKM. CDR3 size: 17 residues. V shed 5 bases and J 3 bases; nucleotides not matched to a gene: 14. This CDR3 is CASSDRASGVSFYEQYF. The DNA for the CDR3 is TGTGCCAGCAGTGACCGGGCTAGCGGGGTCAGCTTCTACGAGCAGTACTTC. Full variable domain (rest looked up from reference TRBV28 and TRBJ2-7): DVKVTQSSRYLVKRTGEKVFLECVQDMDHENMFWYRQDPGLGLRLIYFSYDVKMKEKGDIPEGYSVSREKKERFSLILESASTNQTSMYLCASSDRASGVSFYEQYFGPGTRLTVT.

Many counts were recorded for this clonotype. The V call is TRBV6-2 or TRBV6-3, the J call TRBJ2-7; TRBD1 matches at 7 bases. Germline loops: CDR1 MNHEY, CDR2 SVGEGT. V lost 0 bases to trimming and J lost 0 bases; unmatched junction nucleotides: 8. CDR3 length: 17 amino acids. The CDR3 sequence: CASSYSTRDSLSYEQYF. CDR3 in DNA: TGTGCCAGCAGTTACTCAACCCGGGACAGTCTCTCCTACGAGCAGTACTTC.

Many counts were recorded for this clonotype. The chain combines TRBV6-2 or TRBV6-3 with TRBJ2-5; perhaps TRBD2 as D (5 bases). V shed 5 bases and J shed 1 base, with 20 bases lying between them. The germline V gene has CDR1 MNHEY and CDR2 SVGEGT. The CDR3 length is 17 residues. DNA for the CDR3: TGTGCCAGCAGTGACGCTCTGGCAGGACTCATCCAAGAGACCCAGTACTTC. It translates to CASSDALAGLIQETQYF.

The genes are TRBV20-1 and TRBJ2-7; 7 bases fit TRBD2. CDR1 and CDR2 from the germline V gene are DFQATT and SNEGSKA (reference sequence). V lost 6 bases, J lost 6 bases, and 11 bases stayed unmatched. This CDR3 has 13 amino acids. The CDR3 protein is CSASGIQRGEQYF. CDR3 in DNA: TGCAGTGCCTCGGGAATCCAGCGGGGCGAGCAGTACTTC.

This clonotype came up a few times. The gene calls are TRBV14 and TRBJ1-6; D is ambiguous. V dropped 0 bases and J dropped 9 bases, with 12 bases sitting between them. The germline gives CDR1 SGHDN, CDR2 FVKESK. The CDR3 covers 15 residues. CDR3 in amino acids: CASSQDRIVRSPLHF. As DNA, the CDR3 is TGTGCCAGCAGCCAAGATAGGATCGTCCGTTCACCCCTCCACTTT.

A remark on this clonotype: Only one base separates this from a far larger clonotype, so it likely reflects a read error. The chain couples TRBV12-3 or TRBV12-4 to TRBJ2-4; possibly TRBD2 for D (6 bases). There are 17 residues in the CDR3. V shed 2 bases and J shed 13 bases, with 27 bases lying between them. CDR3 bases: TGTGCCAGCAGTTTAAAGAGGCTAGCGAGTGAAGGCAATGAGCAGTACTTC. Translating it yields CASSLKRLASEGNEQYF.

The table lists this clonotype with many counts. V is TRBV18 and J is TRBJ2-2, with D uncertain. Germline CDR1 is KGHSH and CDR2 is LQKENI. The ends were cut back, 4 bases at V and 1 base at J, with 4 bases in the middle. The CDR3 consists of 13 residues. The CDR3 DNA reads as TGTGCCAGCTCACAAGAGAACACCGGGGAGCTGTTTTTT. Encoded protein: CASSQENTGELFF. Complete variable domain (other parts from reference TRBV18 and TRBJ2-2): NAGVMQNPRHLVRRRGQEARLRCSPMKGHSHVYWYRQLPEEGLKFMVYLQKENIIDESGMPKERFSAEFPKEGPSILRIQQVVRGDSAAYFCASSQENTGELFFGEGSRLTVL.

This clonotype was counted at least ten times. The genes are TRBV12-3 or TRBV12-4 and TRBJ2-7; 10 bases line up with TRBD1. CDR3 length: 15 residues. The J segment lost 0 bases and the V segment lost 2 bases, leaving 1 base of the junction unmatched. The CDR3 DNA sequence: TGTGCCAGCAGTTTACGGACAGGGGGCTCCTACGAGCAGTACTTC. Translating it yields CASSLRTGGSYEQYF.

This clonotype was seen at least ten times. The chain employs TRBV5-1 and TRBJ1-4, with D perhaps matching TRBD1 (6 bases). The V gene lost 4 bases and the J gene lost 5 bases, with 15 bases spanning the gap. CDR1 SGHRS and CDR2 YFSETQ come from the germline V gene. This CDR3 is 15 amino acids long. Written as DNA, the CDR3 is TGCGCCAGCAGCCTTCAGGACAGATCCAATGAAAAACTGTTTTTT. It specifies CASSLQDRSNEKLFF.

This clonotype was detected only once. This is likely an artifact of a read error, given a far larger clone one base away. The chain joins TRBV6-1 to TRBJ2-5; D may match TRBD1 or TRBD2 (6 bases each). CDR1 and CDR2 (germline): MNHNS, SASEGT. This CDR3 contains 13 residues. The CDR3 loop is CASSEDGGGTQYF. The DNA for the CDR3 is TGCGCCAGCAGTGAGGACGGGGGCGGGACCCAGTACTTC.

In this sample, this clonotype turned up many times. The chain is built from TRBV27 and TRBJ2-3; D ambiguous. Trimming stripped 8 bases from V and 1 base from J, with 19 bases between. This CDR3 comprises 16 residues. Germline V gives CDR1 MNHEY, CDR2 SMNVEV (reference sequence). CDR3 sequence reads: CASGQSRLSGTDTQYF. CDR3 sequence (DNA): TGTGCCAGCGGCCAGTCCAGATTAAGCGGCACAGATACGCAGTATTTT.